The rows below give T cell receptor beta chains drawn from one sample of a study of cytomegalovirus exposure and HLA in healthy donors. TCRdb's copy holds only in-frame clones and misses some; the assay was immunoSEQ multiplex PCR. The sample records 100,000 to 150,000 clones, approximately 84% being singletons. Sequencing was done on a sample of PBMCs. The source is a boy between 2 and 15 years old in good health and CMV-seronegative. Both conserved end residues are trimmed from each CDR3.

cdr3_length j_call v_call cdr3_aa
11 TRBJ2-7 TRBV27 ASSFPGSYEQY
15 TRBJ2-3 TRBV4-3 ASSQDFSGGAGDTQY
12 TRBJ1-2 TRBV29-1 SATDRASNYGYT
11 TRBJ1-5 TRBV10-2 ASSFEGNQPQH
12 TRBJ2-2 TRBV30 AWNLGGYTGELF
12 TRBJ2-7 TRBV4-2 ASSPTTGYYEQY
13 TRBJ2-3 TRBV7-6 ASSPTSGSTDTQY
12 TRBJ2-2 TRBV2 ASGRGTNTGELF
12 TRBJ1-3 TRBV30 AWSVEGSGNTIY
10 TRBJ1-2 TRBV5-1 ASSSSGGGYT
15 TRBJ2-3 TRBV30 AWSRGVPGLATDTQY
12 TRBJ1-1 TRBV7-2 ASGLPGGGTEAF
14 TRBJ2-3 TRBV5-1 ASRKSGGASVDTQY
13 TRBJ2-1 TRBV27 ASSDSGSTPHEQF
13 TRBJ1-1 TRBV7-6 ASSPTGTGNTEAF